The entry that follows covers one TCR beta chain sequence. The antigen is undetermined. Germline loops: CDR1 MDHEN, CDR2 SYDVKM. With 8 bases removed from V and 0 bases from J, the gap between germline ends came to 5 bases. CDR3 size: 12 residues. These data are taken from a study of somatic mutations in cytotoxic T cells in rheumatoid arthritis. Points from the study as a whole: Over 20% of CD8+ cells belonged to the largest CD8+ clone in about an eighth of the 65 patients. Clonality measured in CD8+ T cells did not differ significantly between rheumatoid arthritis patients and age-matched healthy controls. CD8+ clonality rose with age in rheumatoid arthritis patients, unlike in healthy controls.

Sequencing was performed with immunoSEQ multiplex PCR; in TCRdb, only in-frame clones are kept and a portion is missing. The sample contains 15,000 or so clones, more than 60% of which appear only once. The sample consisted of CD8+ T cells sorted from blood. The sequence was collected from an adult with rheumatoid arthritis. The V call is TRBV28, the J call TRBJ1-3; D uncertain. The CDR3 sequence: CASLFSGNTIYF. CDR3 sequence (DNA): TGTGCCAGCCTTTTCTCTGGAAACACCATATATTTT.